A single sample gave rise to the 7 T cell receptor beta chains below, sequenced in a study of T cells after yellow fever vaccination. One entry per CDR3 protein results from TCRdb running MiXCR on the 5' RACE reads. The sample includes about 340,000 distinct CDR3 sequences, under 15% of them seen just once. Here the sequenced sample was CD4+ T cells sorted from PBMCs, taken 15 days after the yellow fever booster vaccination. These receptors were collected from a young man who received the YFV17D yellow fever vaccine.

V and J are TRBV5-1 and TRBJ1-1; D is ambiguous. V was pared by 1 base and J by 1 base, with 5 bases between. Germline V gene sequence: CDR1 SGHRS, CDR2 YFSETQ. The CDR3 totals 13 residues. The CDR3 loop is CASSLLRNTEAFF. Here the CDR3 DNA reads TGCGCCAGCAGCTTGCTCAGGAACACTGAAGCTTTCTTT.

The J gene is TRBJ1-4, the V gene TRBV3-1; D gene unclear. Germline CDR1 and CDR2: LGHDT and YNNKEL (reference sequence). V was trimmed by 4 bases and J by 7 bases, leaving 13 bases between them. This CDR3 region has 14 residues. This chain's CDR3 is CASSPWQAPEKLFF. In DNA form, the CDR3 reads TGTGCCAGCAGCCCGTGGCAGGCGCCTGAAAAACTGTTTTTT.

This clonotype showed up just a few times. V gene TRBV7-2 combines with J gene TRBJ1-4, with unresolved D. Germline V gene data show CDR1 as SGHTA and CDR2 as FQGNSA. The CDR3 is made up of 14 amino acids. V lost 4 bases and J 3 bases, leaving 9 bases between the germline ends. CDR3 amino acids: CASSSTGANEKLFF. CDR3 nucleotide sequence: TGTGCCAGCAGCTCGACGGGCGCTAATGAAAAACTGTTTTTT.

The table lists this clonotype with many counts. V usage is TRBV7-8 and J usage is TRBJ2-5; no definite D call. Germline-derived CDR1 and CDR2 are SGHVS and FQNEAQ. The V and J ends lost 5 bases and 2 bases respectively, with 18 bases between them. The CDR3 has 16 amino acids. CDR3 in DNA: TGTGCCAGCAGCGCACCCAGGTTCGGAGAGCAAGAGACCCAGTACTTC. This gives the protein CASSAPRFGEQETQYF. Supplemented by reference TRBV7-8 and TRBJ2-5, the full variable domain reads GAGVSQSPRYKVAKRGQDVALRCDPISGHVSLFWYQQALGQGPEFLTYFQNEAQLDKSGLPSDRFFAERPEGSVSTLKIQRTQQEDSAVYLCASSAPRFGEQETQYFGPGTRLLVL.

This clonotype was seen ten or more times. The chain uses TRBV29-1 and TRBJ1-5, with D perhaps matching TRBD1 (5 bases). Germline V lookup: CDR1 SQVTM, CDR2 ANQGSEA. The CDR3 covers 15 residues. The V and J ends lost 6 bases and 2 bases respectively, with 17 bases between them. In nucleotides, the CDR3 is TGCAGCGTCGGGATCGGGGCTTCGGGCAATCAGCCCCAGCATTTT. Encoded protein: CSVGIGASGNQPQHF.

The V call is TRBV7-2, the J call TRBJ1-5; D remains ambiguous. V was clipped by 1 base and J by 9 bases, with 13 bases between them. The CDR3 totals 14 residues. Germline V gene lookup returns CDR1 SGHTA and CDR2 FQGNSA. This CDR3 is CASSLVSLGSPQHF. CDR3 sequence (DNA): TGTGCCAGCAGCTTAGTCTCGTTAGGGTCGCCCCAGCATTTT.

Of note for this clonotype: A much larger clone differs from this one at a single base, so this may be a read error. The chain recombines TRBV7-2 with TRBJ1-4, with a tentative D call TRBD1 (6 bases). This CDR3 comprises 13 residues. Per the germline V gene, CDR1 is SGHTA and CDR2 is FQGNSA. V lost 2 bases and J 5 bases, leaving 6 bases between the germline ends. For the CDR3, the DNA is TGTGCCAGCAGCTTAACAGGGAATGAAAAACTGTTTTTT. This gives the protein CASSLTGNEKLFF.